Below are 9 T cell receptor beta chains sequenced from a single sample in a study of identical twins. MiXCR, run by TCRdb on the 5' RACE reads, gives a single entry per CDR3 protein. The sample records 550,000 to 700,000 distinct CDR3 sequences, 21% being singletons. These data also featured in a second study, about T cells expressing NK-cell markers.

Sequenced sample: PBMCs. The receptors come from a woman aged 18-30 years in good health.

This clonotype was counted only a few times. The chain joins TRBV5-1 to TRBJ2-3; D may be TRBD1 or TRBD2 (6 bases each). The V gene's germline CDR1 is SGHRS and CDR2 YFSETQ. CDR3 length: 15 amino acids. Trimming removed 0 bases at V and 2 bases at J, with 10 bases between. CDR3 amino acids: CASSLARGLTDTQYF. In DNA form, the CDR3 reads TGCGCCAGCAGCTTGGCCCGGGGGCTCACAGATACGCAGTATTTT.

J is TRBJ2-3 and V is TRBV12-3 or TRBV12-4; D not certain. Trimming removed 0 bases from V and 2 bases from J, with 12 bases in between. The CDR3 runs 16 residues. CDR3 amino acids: CASSLAVLGNTDTQYF. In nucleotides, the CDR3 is TGTGCCAGCAGTTTAGCGGTCCTGGGTAACACAGATACGCAGTATTTT.

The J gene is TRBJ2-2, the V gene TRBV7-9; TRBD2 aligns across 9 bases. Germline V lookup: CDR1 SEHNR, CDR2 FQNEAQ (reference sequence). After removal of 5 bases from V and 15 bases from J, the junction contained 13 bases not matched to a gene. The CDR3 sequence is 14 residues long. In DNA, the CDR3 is TGTGCCAGCAGCCGAGCGGGGGGAACAAGGAAGATGTTTTTT. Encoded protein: CASSRAGGTRKMFF.

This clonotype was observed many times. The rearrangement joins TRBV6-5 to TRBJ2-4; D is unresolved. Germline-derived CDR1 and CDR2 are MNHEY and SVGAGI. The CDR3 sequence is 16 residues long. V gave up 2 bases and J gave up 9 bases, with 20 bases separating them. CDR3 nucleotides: TGTGCCAGCAGTTACCCGGCGGACCCCTCGAGGAGCATTCAGTACTTC. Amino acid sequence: CASSYPADPSRSIQYF.

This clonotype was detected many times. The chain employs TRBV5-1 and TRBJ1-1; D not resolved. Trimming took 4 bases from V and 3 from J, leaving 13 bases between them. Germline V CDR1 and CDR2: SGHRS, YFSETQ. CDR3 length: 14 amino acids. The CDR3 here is CASSPPQRDTEAFF. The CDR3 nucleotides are TGCGCCAGCAGCCCCCCCCAAAGGGACACTGAAGCTTTCTTT. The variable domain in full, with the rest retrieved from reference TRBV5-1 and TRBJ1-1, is KAGVTQTPRYLIKTRGQQVTLSCSPISGHRSVSWYQQTPGQGLQFLFEYFSETQRNKGNFPGRFSGRQFSNSRSEMNVSTLELGDSALYLCASSPPQRDTEAFFGQGTRLTVV.

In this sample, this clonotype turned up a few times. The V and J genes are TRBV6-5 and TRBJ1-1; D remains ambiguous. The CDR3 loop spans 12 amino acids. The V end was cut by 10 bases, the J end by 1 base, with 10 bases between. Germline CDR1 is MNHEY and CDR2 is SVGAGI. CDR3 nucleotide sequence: TGTGCCACGAGTCGCGGGAACACTGAAGCTTTCTTT. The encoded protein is CATSRGNTEAFF.

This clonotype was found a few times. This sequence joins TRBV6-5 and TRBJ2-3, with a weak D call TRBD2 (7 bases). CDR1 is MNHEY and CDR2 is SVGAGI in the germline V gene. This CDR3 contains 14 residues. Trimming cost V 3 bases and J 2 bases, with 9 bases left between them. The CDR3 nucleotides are TGTGCCAGCAGTTATCGGGGGGCCACAGATACGCAGTATTTT. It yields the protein CASSYRGATDTQYF.

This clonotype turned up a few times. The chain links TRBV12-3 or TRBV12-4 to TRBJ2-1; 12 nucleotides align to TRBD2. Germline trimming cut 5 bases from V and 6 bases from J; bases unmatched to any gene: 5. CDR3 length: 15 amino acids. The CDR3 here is CASSTTSGGPNEQFF. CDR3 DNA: TGTGCCAGCAGTACGACTAGCGGGGGCCCCAATGAGCAGTTCTTC.

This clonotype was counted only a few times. The CDR3 region has the DNA TGTGCCAGCAGGCCGACAGGCAGCAATCAGCCCCAGCATTTT. Translated: CASRPTGSNQPQHF. The rearrangement joins TRBV27 to TRBJ1-5; possibly TRBD1 for D (6 bases). This CDR3 is 14 amino acids long. V gave up 6 bases and J gave up 1 base, with 10 bases separating them. CDR1 and CDR2 (germline): MNHEY, SMNVEV (reference sequence).